This T cell receptor (beta chain) was profiled in a study of blood T cells in healthy people across ages. In this sample, this clonotype turned up a few times. Antigen specificity is unknown. Germline CDR1 reads LGHDT; CDR2 reads YNNKEL (reference sequence). The CDR3 covers 14 residues. Primers used in a second PCR of about 7 to 12 cycles were a sample-barcoded 5' primer and a J-beta primer mix. Each cDNA molecule, via a template-switch adaptor with 12 random nucleotides, was tagged. From the 5' RACE reads, TCRdb called clonotypes with MiXCR, one entry per CDR3 protein. The sample records roughly 1.7 million distinct CDR3 sequences, about 32% being singletons. Points from the study as a whole: Because donor CMV status was unknown, expanded clonotype changes were possibly confounded. TCR beta diversity was tightly associated with the proportion of naive T cells. Across the age range, TCR beta diversity per million T cells fell in a roughly linear way.

The sequencing sample was made of blood. The V and J genes are TRBV3-1 and TRBJ2-5; the D is unclear. The end of the DNA fits TRBJ2-7 better, so the J call may be wrong. This receptor was taken from a woman aged 25 to 39 in good health. Here the CDR3 DNA reads TGTGCCAGCAGCCAAGATTTTCTGCAGTACGAGCAGTACTTC. Protein product: CASSQDFLQYEQYF.